This TCR beta chain derives from a study of metastatic and nonmetastatic thyroid tumors. Study as a whole: Malignant thyroid and benign thyroid patients provided blood and tumor or nodule tissue whose repertoires were compared.

This clone was seen at least ten times. With MiXCR, TCRdb reprocessed the PCR reads. The repertoire includes 45,000 or so clones, about 4% of them detected once, and around 9.6% sits in the top ten. All patients were treatment-naive before thyroid surgery. The source of this sequence is a female donor with papillary thyroid cancer or a benign thyroid nodule (not recorded which). Some clones in this sample may be carry-over from other donors' samples. Sequencing was done on a sample of blood.

The CDR3 DNA sequence: TGCGCCAGCAGCTTGGCCCCAAGGGGGGCAACTAATGAAAAACTGTTTTTT. Protein: CASSLAPRGATNEKLFF. The V and J genes are TRBV5-1 and TRBJ1-4; D might be TRBD1 (6 bases). Germline assignment: CDR1 SGHRS and CDR2 YFSETQ. The length of the CDR3 is 17 residues. V was clipped by 0 bases and J by 0 bases, with 12 bases between them.